One and the same sample provided the 13 T cell receptor beta chains below, sequenced in a study of CD8 T cells in ankylosing spondylitis. TCRdb redid the calling of the 5' RACE reads with MiXCR, one entry per CDR3 protein. The table lists almost 250,000 distinct CDR3 sequences, 30% to 35% of them singletons. Sequenced: blood, either unsorted or a sorted T cell fraction (not recorded which). Receptors were obtained from a male donor with ankylosing spondylitis or in good health (not recorded which).

The sample holds a few counts of this clonotype. This chain links TRBV6-1 with TRBJ2-2; TRBD2 aligns across 9 bases. The trim removed 6 bases at V and 6 bases at J, leaving 8 bases unmatched. CDR3 length: 15 residues. The germline V gene has CDR1 MNHNS and CDR2 SASEGT. The CDR3 sequence: CASSSGTSPPGELFF. The CDR3 nucleotides read TGTGCCAGCAGCTCCGGGACTAGCCCTCCCGGGGAGCTGTTTTTT.

The rearrangement joins TRBV11-1 to TRBJ2-4; D call uncertain. Trimming left V 2 bases short and J 1 base short, with 18 bases between. The CDR3 is made up of 18 amino acids. Per the germline V gene, CDR1 is SGHAT and CDR2 is FQDESV (reference sequence). The CDR3 bases are TGTGCCAGCAGCTTAAAGATCAGGAGTTTCCCGGCCAAAAACATTCAGTACTTC. Translating gives CASSLKIRSFPAKNIQYF.

This clonotype has a handful of counts. The chain joins TRBV12-3 or TRBV12-4 to TRBJ2-3, with D possibly being TRBD1 or TRBD2 (5 bases each). V lost 6 bases to trimming and J lost 2 bases, with 15 bases between them. CDR3 length: 15 amino acids. CDR3 DNA sequence: TGTGCCAGCAGCACCCCGGGACGGAACACAGATACGCAGTATTTT. It specifies CASSTPGRNTDTQYF.

The table lists this clonotype with a count of one. The rearrangement links TRBV6-1 to TRBJ2-1, with 9 bases aligning to TRBD1. The CDR3 covers 12 residues. Germline V lookup: CDR1 MNHNS, CDR2 SASEGT. Losses at the gene ends were 5 bases for V and 15 bases for J; bases not matched to a gene: 8. CDR3 sequence (DNA): TGTGCCAGCAGTAACCCGGGACAGGGTCGGTTCTTC. This encodes CASSNPGQGRFF.

This clonotype has just a few counts. This chain connects TRBV6-5 to TRBJ2-7, with TRBD1 identical over 7 bases. J gave up 3 bases and V 0 bases, and 8 bases lay outside the gene matches. The CDR3 has 16 residues. CDR1 is MNHEY and CDR2 is SVGAGI in the germline V gene. CDR3 bases: TGTGCCAGCAGTTACTCCGTATCGGGGACAGTCTACGAGCAGTACTTC. Its protein is CASSYSVSGTVYEQYF.

The chain links TRBV12-3 or TRBV12-4 to TRBJ1-5; TRBD1 matches at 9 bases. The CDR3 is 14 amino acids. V was clipped by 5 bases and J by 5 bases; unmatched bases: 4. Written as DNA, the CDR3 is TGTGCCAGCAGTCGGGACAGGGCAGATCAGCCCCAGCATTTT. This translates into CASSRDRADQPQHF.

This clonotype has only a few counts. This chain connects TRBV20-1 to TRBJ2-1; unclear D gene. Germline CDR1 DFQATT, CDR2 SNEGSKA (reference sequence). The CDR3 has 13 amino acids. Trimming removed 6 bases at V and 2 bases at J, with 11 bases between. The CDR3 here is CSATDGPYNEQFF. For the CDR3, the DNA is TGCAGTGCCACGGACGGCCCCTACAATGAGCAGTTCTTC.

This chain joins TRBV7-9 and TRBJ2-7, with 9 bases aligning to TRBD1. CDR1 SEHNR and CDR2 FQNEAQ come from the germline V gene (reference sequence). The ends lost 4 bases at V and 3 bases at J; junction bases unmatched: 4. The CDR3 has 14 amino acids. CDR3 DNA: TGTGCCAGCAGCTGGACAGGGGAAGGCTACGAGCAGTACTTC. Translation gives CASSWTGEGYEQYF.

This clonotype was observed a handful of times. The V and J genes are TRBV9 and TRBJ2-1, with D possibly being TRBD1 (7 bases). The ends were cut back, 0 bases at V and 7 bases at J, with 14 bases in the middle. This CDR3 is 15 amino acids long. Germline V CDR1 and CDR2: SGDLS, YYNGEE. CDR3 residues: CASSVEAGGRNEQFF. DNA for the CDR3: TGTGCCAGCAGCGTAGAGGCAGGGGGGCGTAATGAGCAGTTCTTC. Supplemented by reference TRBV9 and TRBJ2-1, the full variable domain reads DSGVTQTPKHLITATGQRVTLRCSPRSGDLSVYWYQQSLDQGLQFLIQYYNGEERAKGNILERFSAQQFPDLHSELNLSSLELGDSALYFCASSVEAGGRNEQFFGPGTRLTVL.

This chain connects TRBV10-3 to TRBJ2-5, with 11 bases aligning to TRBD2. Unmatched junction bases numbered 11, after V lost 9 bases and J lost 5 bases. There are 15 residues in the CDR3. From germline, CDR1 is ENHRY and CDR2 SYGVKD. The CDR3 DNA follows: TGTGCCATAGCCCCGGGTAGCGGGGGGGCCGAGACCCAGTACTTC. It is translated as CAIAPGSGGAETQYF.

A remark on this clonotype: Mismatch with germline at one junction end may stem from a read error. The chain carries TRBV12-3 or TRBV12-4 and TRBJ2-5, with TRBD2 identical over 8 bases. The CDR3 totals 15 residues. The CDR3 DNA sequence: TGTGCCAGCAGTTTATTAGCGGGGTACCACGAGACCCAGTACTTC. It yields the protein CASSLLAGYHETQYF.

Details on this clonotype: The junction and the germline gene differ at one end; a read error may be behind it. The V gene is TRBV6-5, the J gene TRBJ2-1; D is perhaps TRBD1 (6 bases). Germline V gives CDR1 MNHEY, CDR2 SVGAGI. This CDR3 has 17 amino acids. Written as DNA, the CDR3 is TGTGCTAGCAGTTACAAAGCACAGGGTTTTAGGGCAAATGAGCAGTTCTTC. Its protein is CASSYKAQGFRANEQFF.

This chain uses TRBV6-1 with TRBJ2-3; 14 bases are a match to TRBD2. J gave up 2 bases and V 5 bases, and 3 bases lay outside the gene matches. CDR1 is MNHNS, CDR2 SASEGT, per germline. This CDR3 has 16 residues. The CDR3 sequence is CASSRTSGGLTDTQYF. The CDR3 bases are TGTGCCAGCAGTCGGACTAGCGGGGGGCTCACAGATACGCAGTATTTT.